Included here is one TCR beta chain sequence, with context. Treatment in this sample: roughly 18 received Ad26.COV2.S at low or high dose, single or two shots; five or six received placebo; per-sample allocation not given. Samples analyzed were those drawn on day 63 after the first vaccine or placebo injection. The CDR3 is 15 residues long. The trim removed 4 bases at V and 7 bases at J, leaving 8 bases unmatched. The germline V gene encodes CDR1 ENHRY and CDR2 SYGVKD. Sequencing was performed with immunoSEQ multiplex PCR; in TCRdb, only in-frame clones are kept and a portion is missing. The sample lists some 480,000 clones; roughly 85% were seen once. The sample belongs to a study of Ad26.COV2.S vaccination and SARS-CoV-2 variants. Study-wide context: Sample donor was a member of the COV1001 Ad26.COV2.S trial arm. Doses of Ad26.COV2.S were injected into muscle once or twice, 56 days apart.

The sample here was peripheral blood, taken in a trial of Ad26.COV2.S vaccine versus placebo. The sequence derives from a person aged 18 to 65 who received the Ad26.COV2.S COVID-19 vaccine or a placebo. The chain is built from TRBV10-3 and TRBJ2-1; 9 bases are a match to TRBD2. The CDR3 reads CAISGQAGGGNEQFF. The CDR3 coding sequence is TGTGCCATCAGTGGGCAAGCGGGAGGTGGGAATGAGCAGTTCTTC.